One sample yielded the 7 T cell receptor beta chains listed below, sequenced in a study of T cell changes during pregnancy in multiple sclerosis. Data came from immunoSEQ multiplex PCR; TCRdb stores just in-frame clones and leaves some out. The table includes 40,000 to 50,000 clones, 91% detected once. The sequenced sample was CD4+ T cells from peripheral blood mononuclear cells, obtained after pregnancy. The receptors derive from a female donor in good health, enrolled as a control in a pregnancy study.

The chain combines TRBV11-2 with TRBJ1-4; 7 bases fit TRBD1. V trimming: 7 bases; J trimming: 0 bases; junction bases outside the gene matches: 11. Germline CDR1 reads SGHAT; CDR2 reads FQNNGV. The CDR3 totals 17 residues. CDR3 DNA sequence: TGTGCCAGCATCGCGGGACAGACGACTGCAACTAATGAAAAACTGTTTTTT. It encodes CASIAGQTTATNEKLFF.

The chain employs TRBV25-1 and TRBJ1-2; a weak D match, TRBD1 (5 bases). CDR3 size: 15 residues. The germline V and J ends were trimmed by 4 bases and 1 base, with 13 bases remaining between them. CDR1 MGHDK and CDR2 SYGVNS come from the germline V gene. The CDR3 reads CASSVGAGVNYGYTF. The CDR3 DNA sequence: TGTGCCAGCAGTGTTGGGGCGGGGGTTAACTATGGCTACACCTTC.

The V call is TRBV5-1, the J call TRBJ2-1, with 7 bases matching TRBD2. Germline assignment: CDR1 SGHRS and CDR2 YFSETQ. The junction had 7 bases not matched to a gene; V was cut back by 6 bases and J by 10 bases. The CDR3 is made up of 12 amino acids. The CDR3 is CASNGGRGEQFF. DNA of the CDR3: TGCGCCAGCAACGGCGGGAGAGGAGAGCAGTTCTTC.

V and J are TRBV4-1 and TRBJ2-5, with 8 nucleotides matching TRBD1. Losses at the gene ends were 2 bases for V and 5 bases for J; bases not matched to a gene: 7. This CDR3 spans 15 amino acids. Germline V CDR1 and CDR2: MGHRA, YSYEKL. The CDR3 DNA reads TGCGCCAGCAGCCAAACAAATAACAGGGGGGAGACCCAGTACTTC. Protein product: CASSQTNNRGETQYF.

CDR3 nucleotides: TGTGCCAGCCTGTCCGGGAGACCTAACTATGGCTACACCTTC. Translating it yields CASLSGRPNYGYTF. The gene calls are TRBV28 and TRBJ1-2; no clear D. V lost 8 bases to trimming and J lost 0 bases, with 13 bases between them. Germline CDR1 reads MDHEN; CDR2 reads SYDVKM. The CDR3 is made up of 14 amino acids.

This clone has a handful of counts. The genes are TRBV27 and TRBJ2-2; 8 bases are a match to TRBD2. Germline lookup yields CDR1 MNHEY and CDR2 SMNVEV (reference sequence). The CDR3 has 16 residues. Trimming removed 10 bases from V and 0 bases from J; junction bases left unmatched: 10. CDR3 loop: CATLFTGRANTGELFF. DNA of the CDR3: TGTGCCACCCTCTTTACCGGGAGGGCGAACACCGGGGAGCTGTTTTTT.

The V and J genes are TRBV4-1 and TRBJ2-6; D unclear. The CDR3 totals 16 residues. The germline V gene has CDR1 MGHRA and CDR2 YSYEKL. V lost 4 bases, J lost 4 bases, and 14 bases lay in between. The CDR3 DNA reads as TGCGCCAGCAGCCCCCTAACCCTTAAGGGGGCCAACGTCCTGACTTTC. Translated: CASSPLTLKGANVLTF.